These T cell receptor beta chains were read from a single sample in a study of CD8 T cells in Susac syndrome. TCRdb independently ran MiXCR on the immunoSEQ multiplex PCR reads; one entry per CDR3 protein. The sample lists about 47,000 distinct CDR3 sequences, nearly 95% occurring once. The sequencing sample was made of CD8+ T cells from PBMCs. The source is a human donor in good health. CDR3s include the opening cysteine and the closing phenylalanine or tryptophan. The order of the fields is D gene, V gene, clone size, J gene, CDR3 DNA, CDR3 protein. A D gene is named only where the DNA matches it firmly. Only part of the rows carry a size: once, few, many, or a class if the clone is expanded.

NA	TRBV6-4	NA	TRBJ1-4	TGTGCCAGCAGTGACTCGAAGAGCGCAACTAATGAAAAACTGTTTTTT	CASSDSKSATNEKLFF
NA	TRBV19	NA	TRBJ1-1	TGTGCCAGTAGTCCTCAAGGGGAAACTGAAGCTTTCTTT	CASSPQGETEAFF
NA	TRBV7-9	NA	TRBJ1-1	TGTGCCAGCAGCCCTGTAAAGAACACTGAAGCTTTCTTT	CASSPVKNTEAFF
NA	TRBV20-1	NA	TRBJ2-7	TGCAGTGCTAGAGGAGAAGGGGACGAGCAGTACTTC	CSARGEGDEQYF
TRBD2	TRBV7-6	NA	TRBJ2-1	TGTGCCAGCCGACCTGCGGGGGGACCCAACAATGAGCAGTTCTTC	CASRPAGGPNNEQFF
TRBD1	TRBV29-1	NA	TRBJ2-7	TGCAGCGTTGAAGACCGAGACAGGGTAGGACCTTACTCCTACGAGCAGTACTTC	CSVEDRDRVGPYSYEQYF
NA	TRBV30	NA	TRBJ1-2	TGTGCCTGGAGTGTAATCCAGGGGCGCGCCTACACCTTC	CAWSVIQGRAYTF
TRBD1	TRBV18	NA	TRBJ1-1	TGTGCCAGCTCGAAAGGGACAGGGTGGGGTGAGGACGCTGAAGCTTTCTTT	CASSKGTGWGEDAEAFF
NA	TRBV7-9	NA	TRBJ1-5	TGTGCCAGCAGCCTCGGGATGCCTTTAGGCAATCAGCCCCAGCATTTT	CASSLGMPLGNQPQHF
TRBD2	TRBV13	NA	TRBJ2-1	TGTGCCAGCAGCAACACTAGCGGGAGTTACAATGAGCAGTTCTTC	CASSNTSGSYNEQFF
NA	TRBV25-1	NA	TRBJ2-7	TGTGCCAGCAGTGATCCCGAAAGGACAGTCTACGAGCAGTACTTC	CASSDPERTVYEQYF
TRBD2	TRBV7-9	NA	TRBJ2-3	TGTGCCAGCAGCCTTGGACTAGCGGGGTCTAGCACAGATACGCAGTATTTT	CASSLGLAGSSTDTQYF
TRBD1	TRBV12-3/TRBV12-4	NA	TRBJ1-1	TGTGCCAGCAGTCCAGGGGGCGCTGGCACTGAAGCTTTCTTT	CASSPGGAGTEAFF
TRBD2	TRBV4-3	few	TRBJ2-7	TGCGCCAGCAGCCAAGAGACTAGCGGGATCTACGAGCAGTACTTC	CASSQETSGIYEQYF
NA	TRBV27	NA	TRBJ2-7	TGTGCCAGCAGCCTAGGGGGAGTGAACTACGAGCAGTACTTC	CASSLGGVNYEQYF
NA	TRBV18	NA	TRBJ2-7	TGTGCCAGCTCACCACCTTACCCGGGGTCGTCATGGAACGAGCAGTACTTC	CASSPPYPGSSWNEQYF
TRBD2	TRBV10-3	NA	TRBJ2-6	TGTGCCATCAGAGGGACTAGCAAATCTGGGGCCAACGTCCTGACTTTC	CAIRGTSKSGANVLTF
TRBD1	TRBV18	NA	TRBJ1-1	TGTGCCAGCTCACCTTCCGGGACAGGGACTGTTATGAACACTGAAGCTTTCTTT	CASSPSGTGTVMNTEAFF
NA	TRBV2	once	TRBJ2-7	TGTGCCACCAACGGTAGGGGCGGCTACGAGCAGTACTTC	CATNGRGGYEQYF
NA	TRBV6-5	NA	TRBJ2-1	TGTGCCAGCAACCCCAGGACTACGATCTACAATGAGCAGTTCTTC	CASNPRTTIYNEQFF
TRBD1	TRBV3-1	NA	TRBJ2-7	TGTGCCAGCAGCCAAAATAGGGGCAGGGGGAAGTACGAGCAGTACTTC	CASSQNRGRGKYEQYF
NA	TRBV20-1	NA	TRBJ2-1	TGCAGTACTAGAGTAGTGGACAGCGTATACAATGAGCAGTTCTTC	CSTRVVDSVYNEQFF
NA	TRBV27	few	TRBJ1-5	TGTGCCAGCAGTTTAGGGGGGACCAATCAGCCCCAGCATTTT	CASSLGGTNQPQHF
TRBD2	TRBV6-2/TRBV6-3	NA	TRBJ2-1	TGTGCCAGCAAGGAACTAGCGGGACCACTCGCCTACAATGAGCAGTTCTTC	CASKELAGPLAYNEQFF
TRBD1	TRBV2	NA	TRBJ1-3	TGTGCCAGCAGTGAAGCGGGGGGACAGTGGGCTGGAAACACCATATATTTT	CASSEAGGQWAGNTIYF
TRBD1	TRBV7-2	NA	TRBJ1-1	TGTGCCAGCAGCTTAAAAGGCTCAGGGGGCATAACTGAAGCTTTCTTT	CASSLKGSGGITEAFF
NA	TRBV16	NA	TRBJ1-1	TGTGCCAGCAGCCTCATGTACACTGAAGCTTTCTTT	CASSLMYTEAFF
NA	TRBV7-9	NA	TRBJ2-7	TGTGCCAGCAGCTCCCTACCCTACGAGCAGTACTTC	CASSSLPYEQYF
NA	TRBV2	NA	TRBJ2-1	TGTGCCAGCAGGTTAAGAACCTTCTCCTACAATGAGCAGTTCTTC	CASRLRTFSYNEQFF
NA	TRBV4-1	NA	TRBJ2-2	TGCGCCAGCAGCCGCACCGGGGAGCTGTTTTTT	CASSRTGELFF
NA	TRBV7-9	NA	TRBJ2-1	TGTGCCAGCAGCTTAGTTAAGGGCGAATGGAATGAGCAGTTCTTC	CASSLVKGEWNEQFF
NA	TRBV25-1	NA	TRBJ1-4	TGTGCCAGCAGTGAACAGGGATGGGATGAAAAACTGTTTTTT	CASSEQGWDEKLFF
TRBD1	TRBV12-3/TRBV12-4	NA	TRBJ2-1	TGTGCCAGCAGCCGGACAGGGGCTGGGGACAATGAGCAGTTCTTC	CASSRTGAGDNEQFF
NA	TRBV3-1	NA	TRBJ2-1	TGTGCCAGCAGCCCGCGTAAAGGGGTCTTGCAGTTCTTC	CASSPRKGVLQFF
NA	TRBV2	NA	TRBJ1-2	TGTGCCAGCACAGGAGAGAGCTATGGCTACACCTTC	CASTGESYGYTF
TRBD2	TRBV27	NA	TRBJ2-7	TGTGCCAGCAGCCTACTAGCGGCCCTCACCTACGAGCAGTACTTC	CASSLLAALTYEQYF
NA	TRBV11-2	NA	TRBJ2-7	TGTGCCAGCAGCTCGCCAGGGTTCGAGCAGTACTTC	CASSSPGFEQYF
NA	TRBV29-1	NA	TRBJ1-1	TGCAGCGTTGCAAACACTGAAGCTTTCTTT	CSVANTEAFF
NA	TRBV4-1	NA	TRBJ2-5	TGCGCCAGCAGCCAACCTCAAGAGACCCAGTACTTC	CASSQPQETQYF
TRBD2	TRBV20-1	NA	TRBJ2-7	TGCAGTGCTGGTACGGGGGGCGAGCAGTACTTC	CSAGTGGEQYF
NA	TRBV27	once	TRBJ1-1	TGTGCCAGCAGGTTCGGGTTGACTGAAGCTTTCTTT	CASRFGLTEAFF
NA	TRBV7-9	NA	TRBJ2-1	TGTGCCAGCAGCTTAGACCGGGCTAAAGCGGTTTACAATGAGCAGTTCTTC	CASSLDRAKAVYNEQFF
NA	TRBV6-1	NA	TRBJ2-1	TGTGCCAGCCAAGCACCCCAGGAGCAGTTCTTC	CASQAPQEQFF
TRBD1	TRBV5-5	NA	TRBJ1-1	TGTGCCAGCAGCCCCTGGACAGGGAATGAAGCTTTCTTT	CASSPWTGNEAFF
TRBD1	TRBV20-1	NA	TRBJ2-7	TGCAGTGCTAGAAAGAACGTCGGGACAGGGGATCACGAGCAGTACTTC	CSARKNVGTGDHEQYF
TRBD1	TRBV30	NA	TRBJ1-4	TGTGCCACTCCATGGACAGGGAACTACTTTGCAACTAATGAAAAACTGTTTTTT	CATPWTGNYFATNEKLFF
NA	TRBV7-2	NA	TRBJ2-3	TGTGCCAGCAGCCACCCCCGGGGCGGAAGCACAGATACGCAGTATTTT	CASSHPRGGSTDTQYF
NA	TRBV5-1	NA	TRBJ1-1	TGCGCCAGCAGCTTGGCCGGGGGGACGAACACTGAAGCTTTCTTT	CASSLAGGTNTEAFF
NA	TRBV19	NA	TRBJ2-5	TGTGCCAGTAGCTGGAGGACCGGGGAGACCCAGTACTTC	CASSWRTGETQYF
NA	TRBV5-4	NA	TRBJ1-1	NA	CATSPVGQGTFF
TRBD2	TRBV20-1	NA	TRBJ2-3	TGCAGTGCTACACTAGCGGGAGGGCCTACAGATACGCAGTATTTT	CSATLAGGPTDTQYF
NA	TRBV13	NA	TRBJ2-7	TGTGCCAGCAGCTTGGAGGGCACCCACGAGCAGTACTTC	CASSLEGTHEQYF
NA	TRBV25-1	few	TRBJ2-7	TGTGCCAGCAGTGCCAAAGACCTCGGAACCAAGCGGTATTGGGAGCAGTACTTC	CASSAKDLGTKRYWEQYF
NA	TRBV29-1	NA	TRBJ2-1	TGCAGCGTTGAGACTTACAATGAGCAGTTCTTC	CSVETYNEQFF